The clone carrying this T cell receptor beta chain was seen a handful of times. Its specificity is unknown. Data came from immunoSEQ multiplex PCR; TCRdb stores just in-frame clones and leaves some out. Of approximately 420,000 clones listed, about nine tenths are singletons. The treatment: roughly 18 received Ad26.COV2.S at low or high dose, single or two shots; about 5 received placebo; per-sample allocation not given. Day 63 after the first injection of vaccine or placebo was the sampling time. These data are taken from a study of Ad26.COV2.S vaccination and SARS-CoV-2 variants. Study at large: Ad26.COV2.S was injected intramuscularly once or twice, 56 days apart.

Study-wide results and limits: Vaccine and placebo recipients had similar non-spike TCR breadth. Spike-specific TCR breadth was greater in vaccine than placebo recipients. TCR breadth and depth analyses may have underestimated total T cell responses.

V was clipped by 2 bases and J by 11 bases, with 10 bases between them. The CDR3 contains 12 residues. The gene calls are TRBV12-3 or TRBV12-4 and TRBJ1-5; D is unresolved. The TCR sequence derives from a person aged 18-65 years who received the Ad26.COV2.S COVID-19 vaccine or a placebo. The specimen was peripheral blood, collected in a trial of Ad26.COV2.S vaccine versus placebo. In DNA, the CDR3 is TGTGCCAGCAGTTTATACGGCGCAGCCCAGCATTTT. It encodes CASSLYGAAQHF.